Below, 14 T cell receptor beta chains from the same sample are listed, as sequenced in a study of blood T cell repertoires in COVID-19. Clones were sequenced by immunoSEQ multiplex PCR, and TCRdb holds only the in-frame ones, with some missing. In the table there are around 250,000 clones, 86% of which are singletons. The sequenced sample was peripheral blood. All receptors come from an elderly man with acute or convalescent COVID-19.

The V call is TRBV11-2, the J call TRBJ2-3, with D possibly being TRBD2 (7 bases). The germline V and J ends were trimmed by 1 base and 2 bases, with 13 bases remaining between them. The CDR3 has 16 amino acids. Germline loops: CDR1 SGHAT, CDR2 FQNNGV. The DNA for the CDR3 is TGTGCCAGCAGCTTAGTAGGGGGGGCCCCCACAGATACGCAGTATTTT. Amino acids: CASSLVGGAPTDTQYF.

This chain uses TRBV5-8 with TRBJ1-4; 8 bases line up with TRBD1. Unmatched junction bases numbered 6, after V lost 1 base and J lost 7 bases. Germline V gene sequence: CDR1 SGHTS, CDR2 YDEGEE. CDR3 length: 15 residues. The CDR3 loop is CASSLLQGASEKLFF. The CDR3 DNA follows: TGTGCCAGCAGCTTGCTGCAGGGGGCTAGTGAAAAACTGTTTTTT.

J is TRBJ1-3 and V is TRBV28, with a tentative D call TRBD1 (5 bases). The V end lost 5 bases, the J end lost 0 bases, and 14 bases lay between the germline ends. Germline V lookup: CDR1 MDHEN, CDR2 SYDVKM. This CDR3 is 16 amino acids long. The CDR3 here is CASSMPTVLSGNTIYF. The CDR3 coding sequence is TGTGCCAGCAGTATGCCGACAGTTCTCTCTGGAAACACCATATATTTT.

This clone was detected once. V and J are TRBV19 and TRBJ1-5, with 7 bases matching TRBD1. The DNA end is a closer match to TRBJ2-3, so the J assignment may be wrong. Germline CDR1 LNHDA, CDR2 SQIVND (reference sequence). The CDR3 totals 14 residues. CDR3 residues: CASSDRAGNQPQYF. The DNA of the CDR3 is TGTGCCAGCAGTGACAGGGCTGGCAATCAGCCCCAGTATTTT.

CDR3 sequence: CASSPPGLRNEQYF. Written as DNA, the CDR3 is TGCGCCAGCAGCCCCCCGGGACTGAGGAACGAGCAGTACTTC. The chain combines TRBV5-1 with TRBJ2-7; TRBD2 might be the D (6 bases). Germline V CDR1 and CDR2: SGHRS, YFSETQ. CDR3 size: 14 residues. The V end lost 4 bases, the J end lost 5 bases, and 16 bases lay between the germline ends.

The CDR3 nucleotides are TGTGCCAGCAGAACACCGGGACAGCTGTTTTTT. Residues: CASRTPGQLFF. This chain joins TRBV28 and TRBJ1-4; 7 bases fit TRBD1. Germline CDR1 reads MDHEN; CDR2 reads SYDVKM. The V segment lost 6 bases and the J segment 14 bases; nucleotides outside the gene matches: 6. This CDR3 contains 11 residues.

This clone showed up just once. The chain is built from TRBV27 and TRBJ2-3; maybe TRBD1 (5 bases). V gave up 3 bases and J gave up 3 bases, with 13 bases separating them. Germline V gene sequence: CDR1 MNHEY, CDR2 SMNVEV (reference sequence). This CDR3 contains 15 residues. CDR3 loop: CASSFLPRVTDTQYF. DNA for the CDR3: TGTGCCAGCAGTTTCCTACCCAGGGTGACAGATACGCAGTATTTT.

The chain uses TRBV5-6 and TRBJ2-7; 7 bases are a match to TRBD1. The germline V gene encodes CDR1 SGHDT and CDR2 YYEEEE. Trimming at V came to 4 bases and at J to 5 bases, leaving 9 bases not matched to a gene. There are 14 residues in the CDR3. CDR3 nucleotides: TGTGCCAGCAGCGAAACAGGGGTGACGAACGAGCAGTACTTC. Translation gives CASSETGVTNEQYF.

J is TRBJ1-3 and V is TRBV2, with unresolved D. The CDR3 totals 10 residues. Trimming took 8 bases from V and 4 from J, leaving 3 bases between them. The germline gives CDR1 SNHLY, CDR2 FYNNEI. CDR3 residues: CASAGNTIYF. Written as DNA, the CDR3 is TGTGCCAGCGCGGGAAACACCATATATTTT.

The chain combines TRBV9 with TRBJ2-7; TRBD1 agrees at 8 bases. Losses at the gene ends were 4 bases for V and 7 bases for J; bases not matched to a gene: 13. The CDR3 covers 15 residues. CDR1 and CDR2 (germline): SGDLS, YYNGEE. CDR3 DNA sequence: TGTGCCAGCAGCACCGGACAGGGCGTCACGAGGGAGCAGTACTTC. This codes for CASSTGQGVTREQYF.

The V gene is TRBV6-5, the J gene TRBJ2-2; D unclear. CDR1 and CDR2 from the germline V gene are MNHEY and SVGAGI. V was shortened by 10 bases and J by 0 bases, with 15 bases between the two germline ends. The CDR3 is 15 amino acids. The CDR3 DNA reads as TGTGCCATTTCCCCTCTGTCCGCGAACACCGGGGAGCTGTTTTTT. It is translated as CAISPLSANTGELFF.

The chain has TRBV27 and TRBJ2-7; D is unclear. This CDR3 is 16 amino acids long. Trimming shortened V by 5 bases and J by 4 bases, and 21 bases separated the two germline ends. The V gene's germline CDR1 is MNHEY and CDR2 SMNVEV (reference sequence). Written as DNA, the CDR3 is TGTGCCAGCAGTCCCCACCAATCCGACGGAGATTACGAGCAGTACTTC. Protein: CASSPHQSDGDYEQYF.

The rearrangement links TRBV10-3 to TRBJ2-2, with D possibly TRBD1 on 5 matching bases. The CDR3 has 15 residues. Germline CDR1 ENHRY, CDR2 SYGVKD. V was shortened by 6 bases and J by 0 bases, with 11 bases between the two germline ends. The CDR3 sequence is CAISKQEANTGELFF. CDR3 sequence (DNA): TGTGCCATCAGCAAACAGGAAGCGAACACCGGGGAGCTGTTTTTT.

This chain's CDR3 is CASSQSGLAYGDTQYF. In nucleotides, the CDR3 is TGTGCCAGCAGCCAATCTGGACTAGCGTATGGGGATACGCAGTATTTT. The rearrangement links TRBV3-1 (or the pseudogene TRBV3-2) to TRBJ2-3; 9 nucleotides line up with TRBD2. The CDR3 loop spans 16 amino acids. V trimming: 2 bases; J trimming: 6 bases; junction bases outside the gene matches: 9. Germline lookup yields CDR1 LGHDT and CDR2 YNNKEL (reference sequence).